The 27 T cell receptor beta chains given below trace back to one sample, sequenced in a study of somatic mutations in cytotoxic T cells in rheumatoid arthritis. Clones were sequenced by immunoSEQ multiplex PCR, and TCRdb holds only the in-frame ones, with some missing. The sample has roughly 13,000 clones, 65% to 80% seen once; the top ten hold less than 9%. The sequenced material came from CD8+ T cells sorted from blood. The receptors originated from an adult with rheumatoid arthritis.

The gene calls are TRBV4-1 and TRBJ2-7, with D perhaps given as TRBD1 or TRBD2 (5 bases each). This CDR3 has 13 amino acids. Trimming shortened V by 0 bases and J by 4 bases, and 7 bases separated the two germline ends. Looked up from germline, CDR1 is MGHRA and CDR2 is YSYEKL. CDR3 loop: CASSQDGTYEQYF. CDR3 bases: TGCGCCAGCAGCCAAGATGGGACGTACGAGCAGTACTTC.

This clone came up a few times. The chain is built from TRBV7-6 and TRBJ2-3; 12 nucleotides line up with TRBD2. CDR1 is SGHVS and CDR2 is FNYEAQ in the germline V gene. V was pared by 7 bases and J by 6 bases, with 5 bases of the junction left unmatched. This CDR3 region has 14 residues. In nucleotides, the CDR3 is TGTGCCAGCACGACTAGCGGGAGTAGGGATACGCAGTATTTT. Residues: CASTTSGSRDTQYF.

V and J are TRBV30 and TRBJ1-1; D is unclear. The V gene lost 2 bases and the J gene lost 0 bases, with 4 bases spanning the gap. The germline gives CDR1 GTSNPN, CDR2 SVGIG (reference sequence). The CDR3 has 12 amino acids. The CDR3 spells CAWSLMNTEAFF. CDR3 nucleotides: TGTGCCTGGAGTCTCATGAACACTGAAGCTTTCTTT.

The rearrangement joins TRBV29-1 to TRBJ1-2; TRBD1 matches 7 bases. With 7 bases clipped from V and 3 bases from J, the junction kept 11 bases outside the gene matches. Germline CDR1 SQVTM, CDR2 ANQGSEA. This CDR3 comprises 14 residues. The chain's CDR3 is CSAEDWDSYYGYTF. In nucleotides, the CDR3 is TGCAGCGCAGAGGACTGGGACAGTTACTATGGCTACACCTTC.

The V call is TRBV9, the J call TRBJ2-1; no firm D call. CDR1 is SGDLS, CDR2 YYNGEE, per germline. The CDR3 has 12 amino acids. Trimming pared 0 bases from V and 7 bases from J, leaving 5 bases between. CDR3 loop: CASSVGRNEQFF. For the CDR3, the DNA is TGTGCCAGCAGCGTAGGGCGGAATGAGCAGTTCTTC.

The chain employs TRBV28 and TRBJ2-3, with a weak D call TRBD2 (5 bases). The V end was cut by 4 bases, the J end by 9 bases, with 17 bases between. This CDR3 region has 14 residues. Germline V gene data show CDR1 as MDHEN and CDR2 as SYDVKM. The CDR3: CASSSSPGIGTQYF. Here the CDR3 DNA reads TGTGCCAGCAGTTCCAGCCCCGGGATCGGGACGCAGTATTTT. The full variable domain, its missing parts supplied by reference TRBV28 and TRBJ2-3, is DVKVTQSSRYLVKRTGEKVFLECVQDMDHENMFWYRQDPGLGLRLIYFSYDVKMKEKGDIPEGYSVSREKKERFSLILESASTNQTSMYLCASSSSPGIGTQYFGPGTRLTVL.

This clone has just a few counts. CDR3: CAISESMYTEAFF. The CDR3 coding sequence is TGTGCCATCAGTGAGTCGATGTACACTGAAGCTTTCTTT. The chain employs TRBV10-3 and TRBJ1-1; the D is unclear. Germline lookup yields CDR1 ENHRY and CDR2 SYGVKD. This CDR3 is built from 13 residues. The V end lost 0 bases, the J end lost 3 bases, and 5 bases lay between the germline ends.

This clone turned up a few times. The V call is TRBV2, the J call TRBJ2-7; 11 nucleotides match TRBD2. The V segment lost 11 bases and the J segment 3 bases; nucleotides outside the gene matches: 6. Germline CDR1 reads SNHLY; CDR2 reads FYNNEI. CDR3 length equals 13 residues. Here the CDR3 DNA reads TGTGCCGTACCCGGGACTAGCGGCTACGAGCAGTACTTC. This encodes CAVPGTSGYEQYF.

The chain combines TRBV6-1 with TRBJ2-2, with 10 nucleotides matching TRBD1. Germline V gene sequence: CDR1 MNHNS, CDR2 SASEGT. The length of the CDR3 is 16 residues. With 3 bases clipped from V and 3 bases from J, the junction kept 4 bases outside the gene matches. The CDR3: CASSDGTGVHTGELFF. The CDR3 DNA reads as TGTGCCAGCAGTGACGGGACAGGGGTTCACACCGGGGAGCTGTTTTTT.

The rearrangement uses TRBV19 and TRBJ2-1; no clear D. The CDR3 has 14 residues. Germline CDR1 is LNHDA and CDR2 is SQIVND (reference sequence). V lost 5 bases, J lost 0 bases, and 8 bases lay in between. The CDR3 nucleotides read TGTGCCAGTAGTGCGGCGAGCTCCTACAATGAGCAGTTCTTC. It is translated as CASSAASSYNEQFF.

The rearrangement joins TRBV7-8 to TRBJ2-7; tentatively, D is TRBD2 (5 bases). Trimming removed 1 base from V and 0 bases from J, with 13 bases in between. Germline V CDR1 and CDR2: SGHVS, FQNEAQ. The CDR3 sequence is 16 residues long. The CDR3 here is CASSLVAGLSSYEQYF. For the CDR3, the DNA is TGTGCCAGCAGCTTAGTGGCAGGACTCAGCTCCTACGAGCAGTACTTC. The variable domain in full, completed from reference TRBV7-8 and TRBJ2-7, reads GAGVSQSPRYKVAKRGQDVALRCDPISGHVSLFWYQQALGQGPEFLTYFQNEAQLDKSGLPSDRFFAERPEGSVSTLKIQRTQQEDSAVYLCASSLVAGLSSYEQYFGPGTRLTVT.

The chain carries TRBV5-4 and TRBJ2-5; TRBD2 might be the D (5 bases). The CDR3 contains 9 residues. Germline lookup yields CDR1 SGHNT and CDR2 YYREEE (reference sequence). The CDR3 loop reads CGRKETQYF. CDR3 sequence (DNA): TGTGGGAGGAAAGAGACCCAGTACTTC.

This sequence joins TRBV25-1 and TRBJ1-2, with D possibly TRBD1 on 6 matching bases. The germline CDR1 and CDR2 sequences are MGHDK and SYGVNS. CDR3 length: 12 amino acids. V lost 5 bases and J lost 2, with 6 bases in between. CDR3 protein: CASSQGNYGYTF. For the CDR3, the DNA is TGTGCCAGCAGTCAGGGGAACTATGGCTACACCTTC.

The chain employs TRBV7-9 and TRBJ2-5; D is unresolved. Germline loops: CDR1 SEHNR, CDR2 FQNEAQ (reference sequence). This CDR3 is 14 amino acids long. The V gene lost 1 base and the J gene lost 1 base, with 7 bases spanning the gap. CDR3 sequence (DNA): TGTGCCAGCAGCTTAGATCCCCTCCAAGAGACCCAGTACTTC. It specifies CASSLDPLQETQYF.

V usage is TRBV5-1 and J usage is TRBJ2-3, with 7 bases lining up with TRBD2. Germline CDR1 reads SGHRS; CDR2 reads YFSETQ. V lost 2 bases and J lost 6; bases outside the gene matches: 12. The CDR3 is 16 amino acids. The CDR3 loop reads CASSLGSSGTTDTQYF. The CDR3 region has the DNA TGCGCCAGCAGCTTAGGGTCGAGCGGGACCACGGATACGCAGTATTTT.

The chain employs TRBV18 and TRBJ1-2, with D possibly TRBD1 on 5 matching bases. Trimming left V 1 base short and J 3 bases short, with 18 bases between. CDR3 length equals 17 residues. Germline V gene data show CDR1 as KGHSH and CDR2 as LQKENI. The CDR3 DNA sequence: TGTGCCAGCTCACCACGCCCGGGGCCGGGCCAGGACTATGGCTACACCTTC. It is translated as CASSPRPGPGQDYGYTF.

The V and J genes are TRBV28 and TRBJ1-5; no clear D gene. V was trimmed by 1 base and J by 0 bases, leaving 7 bases between them. The length of the CDR3 is 15 residues. Germline CDR1 and CDR2: MDHEN and SYDVKM. DNA of the CDR3: TGTGCCAGCAGTTTATTGAAGAATAGCAATCAGCCCCAGCATTTT. Amino acids: CASSLLKNSNQPQHF.

The rearrangement uses TRBV30 and TRBJ1-1; TRBD1 matches 7 bases. The V gene's germline CDR1 is GTSNPN and CDR2 SVGIG (reference sequence). The CDR3 is 12 residues long. The trim removed 7 bases at V and 5 bases at J, leaving 7 bases unmatched. The CDR3 is CAFGGRGTEAFF. The DNA for the CDR3 is TGTGCCTTTGGGGGCAGGGGGACTGAAGCTTTCTTT.

The chain carries TRBV29-1 and TRBJ2-2, with a possible D match to TRBD1 (5 bases). CDR1 is SQVTM, CDR2 ANQGSEA, per germline. With 4 bases removed from V and 3 bases from J, the gap between germline ends came to 9 bases. The CDR3 has 13 amino acids. The CDR3 sequence: CSVAQGYTGELFF. The CDR3, as DNA: TGCAGCGTTGCCCAGGGTTACACCGGGGAGCTGTTTTTT.

The CDR3 region is CATGWGYYGYTF. Written as DNA, the CDR3 is TGTGCCACCGGCTGGGGCTACTATGGCTACACCTTC. The V and J genes are TRBV10-3 and TRBJ1-2, with D possibly matching TRBD1 (5 bases). From germline, CDR1 is ENHRY and CDR2 SYGVKD. CDR3 length: 12 residues. Trimming took 10 bases from V and 3 from J, leaving 12 bases between them.

The chain couples TRBV6-1 to TRBJ1-1, with TRBD1 matching over 7 bases. The ends lost 5 bases at V and 1 base at J; junction bases unmatched: 7. The CDR3 extends over 15 amino acids. The germline CDR1 and CDR2 sequences are MNHNS and SASEGT. The CDR3 loop reads CASSTGQVGNTEAFF. CDR3 in DNA: TGTGCCAGCAGTACAGGACAGGTGGGGAACACTGAAGCTTTCTTT.

The CDR3 sequence: CATGVGVREQYF. Here the CDR3 DNA reads TGTGCCACGGGAGTTGGGGTCCGCGAGCAGTACTTC. V and J are TRBV27 and TRBJ2-7; the D gene is possibly TRBD2 (6 bases). This CDR3 region has 12 residues. The V end lost 10 bases, the J end lost 6 bases, and 16 bases lay between the germline ends. Germline loops: CDR1 MNHEY, CDR2 SMNVEV (reference sequence).

This chain uses TRBV19 with TRBJ1-2; the D gene is possibly TRBD1 (6 bases). Germline V CDR1 and CDR2: LNHDA, SQIVND (reference sequence). V dropped 7 bases and J dropped 3 bases, with 15 bases sitting between them. This CDR3 spans 14 amino acids. Written as DNA, the CDR3 is TGTGCCAGTAAAGAGGTATCAGGGGACTATGGCTACACCTTC. Amino acids: CASKEVSGDYGYTF.

There are a few counts of this clone. This sequence joins TRBV4-2 and TRBJ2-2; 7 bases line up with TRBD2. Trimming at V came to 0 bases and at J to 1 base, leaving 5 bases not matched to a gene. Germline V gives CDR1 LGHNA, CDR2 YNFKEQ. The CDR3 runs to 17 residues. The CDR3 here is CASSQDNLAENTGELFF. Written as DNA, the CDR3 is TGTGCCAGCAGCCAAGATAATCTAGCGGAGAACACCGGGGAGCTGTTTTTT.

The chain has TRBV7-8 and TRBJ2-5; the D gene is possibly TRBD1 (7 bases). The J call is uncertain, as TRBJ2-7 better fits the DNA end. The length of the CDR3 is 15 residues. The V gene's germline CDR1 is SGHVS and CDR2 FQNEAQ. This CDR3 reads CASSLAGQGGYEQYF. The CDR3, as DNA: TGTGCCAGCAGCTTAGCGGGTCAGGGGGGCTACGAGCAGTACTTC.

The CDR3 region has the DNA TGTGCCATCAGTGAGCGTACCTCCGAACGGGGGGCTGAAGCTTTCTTT. It specifies CAISERTSERGAEAFF. The chain carries TRBV10-3 and TRBJ1-1; TRBD1 is a possible D gene (5 bases). The CDR3 covers 16 residues. V was clipped by 2 bases and J by 6 bases, with 19 bases between them. Germline CDR1 is ENHRY and CDR2 is SYGVKD.

The V call is TRBV10-3, the J call TRBJ2-1, with D maybe TRBD1 (5 bases). Trimming took 0 bases from V and 4 from J, leaving 10 bases between them. Germline assignment: CDR1 ENHRY and CDR2 SYGVKD. The CDR3 is made up of 15 amino acids. This CDR3 is CAISESGKGYNEQFF. The DNA of the CDR3 is TGTGCCATCAGTGAGTCAGGGAAGGGGTACAATGAGCAGTTCTTC.